A single T cell receptor beta chain is shown here with its context. What it binds is not known. V was shortened by 0 bases and J by 3 bases, with 9 bases between the two germline ends. Per the germline V gene, CDR1 is SGHRS and CDR2 is YFSETQ. CDR3 length: 15 amino acids. 60 Vbeta and 13 Jbeta primers were used in PCR. This table comes from immunoSEQ multiplex PCR, and its TCRdb copy is limited to in-frame clones, with some not included. The data hold roughly 120,000 clones, with 8% to 10% observed a single time. The sample originates from a study of cytomegalovirus exposure and HLA in healthy donors. Study-level points and caveats: 150 or so TCR beta chains were listed as cytomegalovirus-associated. The productive fraction for most TCR beta V segments was about 87% or about 30% in an earlier analysis.

The gene calls are TRBV5-1 and TRBJ1-4; tentatively, D is TRBD1 (5 bases). Specimen: PBMCs. The sequence derives from a man aged 25 to 40 in good health and CMV-seronegative. CDR3 nucleotide sequence: TGCGCCAGCAGCTTGGGGTCAGGGTCTAATGAAAAACTGTTTTTT. It codes for CASSLGSGSNEKLFF.